The 27 T cell receptor beta chains given below trace back to one sample, sequenced in a study of beta chain features in type 1 diabetes. Expressed TCRB transcripts were sequenced because the entire RNA isolate underwent reverse transcription. Profiled with immunoSEQ multiplex PCR; TCRdb holds only in-frame clones, not every one. The sample lists about 150,000 clones, under 9.5% occurring once. Sequencing was performed on central memory CD4+ T cells from blood. These receptors all stem from a man between 18 and 35 years old in good health.

The V and J genes are TRBV11-1 and TRBJ2-7; 8 bases align to TRBD2. Germline CDR1 SGHAT, CDR2 FQDESV (reference sequence). This CDR3 is 14 amino acids long. The trim removed 1 base at V and 2 bases at J, leaving 1 base unmatched. The chain's CDR3 is CASSLGGGPYEQYF. DNA for the CDR3: TGTGCCAGCAGCTTAGGCGGGGGGCCCTACGAGCAGTACTTC.

The chain uses TRBV11-3 and TRBJ1-6; 7 nucleotides agree with TRBD1. The germline V gene has CDR1 SGHNT and CDR2 YENEEA. CDR3 length: 17 residues. J lost 0 bases, V lost 1 base, and 3 bases had no gene match. The DNA for the CDR3 is TGTGCCAGCAGCTTAGGGGGACAGAGCTCCTATAATTCACCCCTCCACTTT. Protein: CASSLGGQSSYNSPLHF.

The V call is TRBV2, the J call TRBJ2-1; 10 bases line up with TRBD2. V shed 6 bases and J 2 bases; nucleotides not matched to a gene: 1. Germline V CDR1 and CDR2: SNHLY, FYNNEI. The length of the CDR3 is 14 residues. This CDR3 reads CASRAGGPYNEQFF. The CDR3 nucleotides are TGTGCCAGCAGAGCGGGAGGGCCCTACAATGAGCAGTTCTTC.

The sample holds a few counts of this clone. The V gene is TRBV11-1, the J gene TRBJ1-1, with D possibly matching TRBD1 (5 bases). This CDR3 has 11 residues. In germline, CDR1 is SGHAT, CDR2 FQDESV (reference sequence). V was cut by 5 bases and J by 7 bases, with 8 bases left in between. The CDR3 loop is CASSRQSEAFF. In nucleotides, the CDR3 is TGTGCCAGCAGCCGACAGAGTGAAGCTTTCTTT.

V is TRBV7-6 and J is TRBJ2-7, with 8 bases aligning to TRBD1. CDR1 and CDR2 from the germline V gene are SGHVS and FNYEAQ. Trimming took 5 bases from V and 3 from J; bases not matched to a gene: 6. The CDR3 runs to 14 residues. The CDR3 sequence: CASSPRGQGYEQYF. CDR3 DNA: TGTGCCAGCAGCCCGCGCGGACAGGGCTACGAGCAGTACTTC. Full variable domain (outside the CDR3, taken from reference TRBV7-6 and TRBJ2-7): GAGVSQSPRYKVTKRGQDVALRCDPISGHVSLYWYRQALGQGPEFLTYFNYEAQQDKSGLPNDRFSAERPEGSISTLTIQRTEQRDSAMYRCASSPRGQGYEQYFGPGTRLTVT.

The genes are TRBV7-2 and TRBJ1-5, with TRBD1 as a possible D gene (6 bases). V dropped 5 bases and J dropped 9 bases, with 11 bases sitting between them. The CDR3 runs to 12 residues. Germline assignment: CDR1 SGHTA and CDR2 FQGNSA. The CDR3 protein is CASSREQGPQHF. For the CDR3, the DNA is TGTGCCAGCAGCCGAGAACAGGGGCCCCAGCATTTT.

This clone was seen more than once but under ten times. V gene TRBV15 combines with J gene TRBJ1-1; 7 bases agree with TRBD1. Germline V gene lookup returns CDR1 LNHNV and CDR2 YYDKDF (reference sequence). This CDR3 has 14 amino acids. V lost 1 base to trimming and J lost 1 base; unmatched junction nucleotides: 0. The CDR3 region is CATSRAGGNTEAFF. CDR3 bases: TGTGCCACCAGCAGAGCAGGGGGGAACACTGAAGCTTTCTTT.

This clone occurred a few times. The chain couples TRBV2 to TRBJ1-5; a weak D match, TRBD1 (5 bases). Between the trimmed V and J ends, which lost 11 bases and 2 bases, there was a span of 13 bases. CDR1 is SNHLY, CDR2 FYNNEI, per germline. CDR3 length: 13 amino acids. The CDR3 DNA reads as TGTGCCGTGGGCAGGGAAGGCAATCAGCCCCAGCATTTT. Encoded protein: CAVGREGNQPQHF.

The chain uses TRBV9 and TRBJ2-1; 10 bases are a match to TRBD1. The CDR3 runs 15 residues. The germline V gene has CDR1 SGDLS and CDR2 YYNGEE. The J segment lost 13 bases and the V segment lost 4 bases, leaving 14 bases of the junction unmatched. CDR3 residues: CASSRSTGTGVLQFF. For the CDR3, the DNA is TGTGCCAGCAGCAGAAGTACCGGGACAGGGGTATTACAGTTCTTC. The full variable domain, in which reference TRBV9 and TRBJ2-1 provide the parts outside the CDR3, is DSGVTQTPKHLITATGQRVTLRCSPRSGDLSVYWYQQSLDQGLQFLIQYYNGEERAKGNILERFSAQQFPDLHSELNLSSLELGDSALYFCASSRSTGTGVLQFFGPGTRLTVL.

The gene calls are TRBV5-1 and TRBJ2-1; D possibly corresponds to TRBD2 (6 bases). CDR3 length: 16 residues. The germline V and J ends were trimmed by 0 bases and 7 bases, with 17 bases remaining between them. Germline CDR1 and CDR2: SGHRS and YFSETQ. The CDR3 DNA reads TGCGCCAGCAGCTTGGGGGTCGGCGGGACTCGGAATGAGCAGTTCTTC. Protein product: CASSLGVGGTRNEQFF. Together with reference TRBV5-1 and TRBJ2-1, the CDR3 gives the full variable domain: KAGVTQTPRYLIKTRGQQVTLSCSPISGHRSVSWYQQTPGQGLQFLFEYFSETQRNKGNFPGRFSGRQFSNSRSEMNVSTLELGDSALYLCASSLGVGGTRNEQFFGPGTRLTVL.

This clone was observed at least ten times. The chain recombines TRBV30 with TRBJ2-1, with D unclear. The CDR3 covers 12 residues. CDR1 GTSNPN and CDR2 SVGIG come from the germline V gene (reference sequence). V dropped 0 bases and J dropped 11 bases, with 11 bases sitting between them. CDR3 bases: TGTGCCTGGAGTGTACTTAGAACTCAGCAGTTCTTC. As protein: CAWSVLRTQQFF.

This clone came up a few times. The CDR3 region is CASSRSGGDEGETQYF. The CDR3 nucleotides read TGCGCCAGCAGCCGGAGCGGGGGGGACGAGGGGGAGACCCAGTACTTC. The J gene is TRBJ2-5, the V gene TRBV5-1, with 10 positions matching TRBD2. V was clipped by 4 bases and J by 5 bases; unmatched bases: 11. The CDR3 spans 16 residues. Germline assignment: CDR1 SGHRS and CDR2 YFSETQ. Drawing the rest from reference TRBV5-1 and TRBJ2-5, the complete variable domain is KAGVTQTPRYLIKTRGQQVTLSCSPISGHRSVSWYQQTPGQGLQFLFEYFSETQRNKGNFPGRFSGRQFSNSRSEMNVSTLELGDSALYLCASSRSGGDEGETQYFGPGTRLLVL.

The chain carries TRBV19 and TRBJ2-3; 8 bases are a match to TRBD1. Germline loops: CDR1 LNHDA, CDR2 SQIVND (reference sequence). The V gene end was trimmed by 5 bases and the J gene end by 1 base; junction bases not matched to a gene: 2. The CDR3 contains 14 residues. The CDR3 reads CASSSGGGTDTQYF. The CDR3, as DNA: TGTGCCAGTAGTTCAGGGGGCGGCACAGATACGCAGTATTTT.

The chain uses TRBV2 and TRBJ1-1, with D possibly matching TRBD1 (5 bases). Trimming pared 7 bases from V and 4 bases from J, leaving 13 bases between. The CDR3 totals 13 residues. The V gene's germline CDR1 is SNHLY and CDR2 FYNNEI. CDR3 DNA sequence: TGTGCCAGCACCACGGGACTTCCCACTGAAGCTTTCTTT. Protein product: CASTTGLPTEAFF.

The CDR3 DNA is TGTGCCAGCAGCCGACAGGTCAACACTGAAGCTTTCTTT. It encodes CASSRQVNTEAFF. The V and J genes are TRBV7-3 and TRBJ1-1; maybe TRBD1 (6 bases). V was shortened by 5 bases and J by 2 bases, with 9 bases between the two germline ends. This CDR3 comprises 13 residues. CDR1 is SGHTA, CDR2 FQGTGA, per germline.

This sequence joins TRBV7-8 and TRBJ2-3; 8 bases match TRBD1. J was trimmed by 1 base and V by 3 bases; bases with no gene match: 3. Germline V gene data show CDR1 as SGHVS and CDR2 as FQNEAQ. This CDR3 is built from 15 residues. CDR3 bases: TGTGCCAGCAGCTTGACAGGGGCCCGCACAGATACGCAGTATTTT. Amino acids: CASSLTGARTDTQYF.

This clone was found a few times. The chain recombines TRBV30 with TRBJ2-7, with 7 bases fitting TRBD1. CDR3 length equals 13 residues. Unmatched junction bases numbered 4, after V lost 1 base and J lost 4 bases. Germline V gene lookup returns CDR1 GTSNPN and CDR2 SVGIG (reference sequence). The CDR3 loop reads CAWSGQQGYEQYF. The CDR3 region has the DNA TGTGCCTGGAGTGGCCAACAGGGGTACGAGCAGTACTTC.

This sequence joins TRBV5-1 and TRBJ1-1, with D possibly matching TRBD1 (5 bases). V lost 2 bases, J lost 1 base, and 12 bases lay in between. The CDR3 runs 15 residues. The germline gives CDR1 SGHRS, CDR2 YFSETQ. CDR3 DNA: TGCGCCAGCAGCTTCGGGGCCGGGGGGAACACTGAAGCTTTCTTT. It is translated as CASSFGAGGNTEAFF.

This clone occurred many times. This chain joins TRBV19 and TRBJ1-1; D call uncertain. The CDR3 spans 12 residues. V lost 5 bases to trimming and J lost 5 bases, with 9 bases between them. CDR1 and CDR2 (germline): LNHDA, SQIVND (reference sequence). CDR3 sequence reads: CASSYRETEAFF. In DNA form, the CDR3 reads TGTGCCAGTAGTTACCGAGAGACTGAAGCTTTCTTT.

This clone was picked up a small number of times. The rearrangement links TRBV5-1 to TRBJ2-1; 14 positions agree with TRBD2. The trim removed 5 bases at V and 15 bases at J, leaving 13 bases unmatched. The CDR3 consists of 15 residues. Germline CDR1 is SGHRS and CDR2 is YFSETQ. CDR3 region: CASSPGLAGGRGAFF. The DNA for the CDR3 is TGCGCCAGCAGTCCCGGACTAGCGGGAGGCCGAGGGGCGTTCTTC.

This clone was seen many times. The chain recombines TRBV7-9 with TRBJ2-1; 9 bases are shared with TRBD1. The CDR3 runs 14 residues. Germline CDR1 and CDR2: SEHNR and FQNEAQ (reference sequence). V was clipped by 3 bases and J by 8 bases; unmatched bases: 5. The CDR3 nucleotides read TGTGCCAGCAGCTTGGGACAGGGAAGCCATGAGCAGTTCTTC. Its translation is CASSLGQGSHEQFF.

This clone has a count of ten or more. The chain carries TRBV27 and TRBJ1-1; a possible D gene is TRBD1 (6 bases). Germline CDR1 and CDR2: MNHEY and SMNVEV (reference sequence). The CDR3 is 15 amino acids. Trimming removed 5 bases from V and 6 bases from J, with 19 bases in between. In DNA form, the CDR3 reads TGTGCCAGCAGTGCCACCATCCCATACAGGGCTGAAGCTTTCTTT. Its translation is CASSATIPYRAEAFF.

This chain joins TRBV7-2 and TRBJ2-1; 9 positions match TRBD2. This CDR3 comprises 13 residues. V was pared by 4 bases and J by 11 bases, with 6 bases of the junction left unmatched. Germline loops: CDR1 SGHTA, CDR2 FQGNSA. The CDR3 is CASSSGLAQQQFF. The CDR3 DNA reads TGTGCCAGCAGCTCGGGACTAGCCCAGCAGCAGTTCTTC.

The genes are TRBV29-1 and TRBJ1-1; possibly TRBD1 for D (6 bases). Germline V gives CDR1 SQVTM, CDR2 ANQGSEA. V gave up 6 bases and J gave up 11 bases, with 22 bases separating them. The CDR3 covers 13 residues. The CDR3 is CSVNDGLGARAFF. CDR3 in DNA: TGCAGCGTGAACGATGGCTTGGGGGCCCGGGCTTTCTTT.

The chain joins TRBV21-1 to TRBJ2-1; the table gives TRBD2 as D, unverified against the DNA. TRBV21-1 is given as a pseudogene. This CDR3 region has 16 residues. DNA for the CDR3: TGTGCCAGCACTAGCGGGAGGGGATGCTCCTACAATGAGCAGTTCTTC. It encodes CASTSGRGCSYNEQFF.

The chain combines TRBV2 with TRBJ2-5, with 8 nucleotides matching TRBD2. Trimming cost V 7 bases and J 5 bases; bases outside gene matches: 9. Per germline, CDR1 SNHLY and CDR2 FYNNEI. This CDR3 comprises 14 residues. The CDR3 here is CASTSGTRLETQYF. In DNA form, the CDR3 reads TGTGCCAGCACGTCAGGGACTAGATTGGAGACCCAGTACTTC.

This clone was seen only a few times. The V and J genes are TRBV4-2 and TRBJ2-2; the D gene is possibly TRBD2 (6 bases). The ends were cut back, 4 bases at V and 4 bases at J, with 16 bases in the middle. CDR1 is LGHNA and CDR2 is YNFKEQ in the germline V gene. There are 16 residues in the CDR3. CDR3 DNA sequence: TGTGCCAGCAGCCCCCGCGGGGAGGATACCACCGGGGAGCTGTTTTTT. Translating it yields CASSPRGEDTTGELFF.